This TCR beta chain was sequenced in a study of identical twins. The study, taken as a whole, reports: Partly confounded zero-insertion analyses could result from invariant MAIT and iNKT cells.

TCRdb re-derived calls from the 5' RACE reads in MiXCR, one entry per CDR3 protein. The table has around 670,000 distinct CDR3 sequences, around 5.7% seen once. At least ten counts were recorded for this clonotype. Its antigen is as yet unknown. The CDR3 runs 12 residues. The germline V and J ends were trimmed by 2 bases and 7 bases, with 5 bases remaining between them. The chain combines TRBV12-3 or TRBV12-4 with TRBJ2-2; no definite D call. The receptor was derived from a man aged 18 to 30 in good health. The specimen sequenced was naive T cells sorted from blood. CDR3 amino acids: CASSLFYGELFF. CDR3 sequence (DNA): TGTGCCAGCAGTTTATTTTACGGGGAGCTGTTTTTT.